The next 20 T cell receptor beta chains were all read from a single sample in a study of cytomegalovirus exposure and HLA in healthy donors. Primers for the PCR totalled 60 Vbeta and 13 Jbeta. The table came from immunoSEQ multiplex PCR; TCRdb's copy has only in-frame clones and leaves some out. The repertoire has more than 110,000 clones, 70% to 85% of them found once; the top ten carry 1.4% to 1.5%. Input material: PBMCs. The origin of the receptors is a young man in good health and CMV-seropositive.

The chain is built from TRBV9 and TRBJ1-1; perhaps TRBD1 as D (5 bases). Trimming took 3 bases from V and 3 from J, leaving 9 bases between them. The CDR3 consists of 13 residues. In germline, CDR1 is SGDLS, CDR2 YYNGEE. CDR3 nucleotide sequence: TGTGCCAGCAGCGCCAGGGTTGACACTGAAGCTTTCTTT. Its translation: CASSARVDTEAFF.

The rearrangement joins TRBV9 to TRBJ2-3; tentative D call: TRBD1 (6 bases). Trimming stripped 0 bases from V and 4 bases from J, with 12 bases between. There are 15 residues in the CDR3. Germline V gene data show CDR1 as SGDLS and CDR2 as YYNGEE. The CDR3 reads CASSVVTGSPDTQYF. The CDR3 region has the DNA TGTGCCAGCAGCGTAGTTACAGGGAGCCCAGATACGCAGTATTTT.

This clone has only a few counts. This chain joins TRBV6-6 and TRBJ1-1, with 7 bases that match TRBD1. Looked up from germline, CDR1 is MNHNY and CDR2 is SVGAGI (reference sequence). V lost 4 bases to trimming and J lost 4 bases; unmatched junction nucleotides: 9. The length of the CDR3 is 15 residues. Here the CDR3 reads CASSSLIQGSTEAFF. DNA of the CDR3: TGTGCCAGCAGTTCCTTGATACAGGGGAGCACTGAAGCTTTCTTT.

The J gene is TRBJ2-6, the V gene TRBV7-2; maybe TRBD1 (6 bases). Trimming took off 5 bases at V and 2 bases at J, with 13 bases between the two ends. Germline assignment: CDR1 SGHTA and CDR2 FQGNSA. The CDR3 runs to 16 residues. In nucleotides, the CDR3 is TGTGCCAGCAGCGCCCAGGGGAATACTGGGGCCAACGTCCTGACTTTC. This codes for CASSAQGNTGANVLTF. Using reference TRBV7-2 and TRBJ2-6 for the parts outside the CDR3, the full variable domain is GAGVSQSPSNKVTEKGKDVELRCDPISGHTALYWYRQSLGQGLEFLIYFQGNSAPDKSGLPSDRFSAERTGGSVSTLTIQRTQQEDSAVYLCASSAQGNTGANVLTFGAGSRLTVL.

This chain connects TRBV9 to TRBJ2-3; D perhaps matches TRBD2 (6 bases). The CDR3 consists of 17 residues. V gave up 3 bases and J gave up 2 bases, with 19 bases separating them. Germline assignment: CDR1 SGDLS and CDR2 YYNGEE. In DNA, the CDR3 is TGTGCCAGCAGCGATGGGACTCCGAGCCCCTTCACAGATACGCAGTATTTT. It is translated as CASSDGTPSPFTDTQYF.

The chain combines TRBV27 with TRBJ1-4, with 10 bases that match TRBD1. Per the germline V gene, CDR1 is MNHEY and CDR2 is SMNVEV (reference sequence). The CDR3 contains 15 residues. J lost 8 bases, V lost 7 bases, and 10 bases had no gene match. The CDR3 nucleotides read TGTGCCAGCAAAGATACCGGGACAGGGGTCGAAAAACTGTTTTTT. This sequence encodes CASKDTGTGVEKLFF.

The chain carries TRBV7-2 and TRBJ1-5; possible D gene TRBD1, 6 bases. This CDR3 spans 17 amino acids. Germline CDR1 reads SGHTA; CDR2 reads FQGNSA. V was pared by 5 bases and J by 2 bases, with 19 bases between. The CDR3 spells CASSLVGGQHGNQPQHF. Here the CDR3 DNA reads TGTGCCAGCAGCCTCGTGGGGGGGCAGCATGGCAATCAGCCCCAGCATTTT.

This sequence joins TRBV29-1 and TRBJ1-2; tentative D call: TRBD1 (6 bases). Between the trimmed V and J ends, which lost 4 bases and 4 bases, there was a span of 13 bases. Germline V gene lookup returns CDR1 SQVTM and CDR2 ANQGSEA. The CDR3 covers 13 residues. This CDR3 is CSVVRTDSYGYTF. In nucleotides, the CDR3 is TGCAGCGTTGTCCGGACAGATTCCTATGGCTACACCTTC. Combining the CDR3 with reference TRBV29-1 and TRBJ1-2 gives the whole variable domain SAVISQKPSRDICQRGTSLTIQCQVDSQVTMMFWYRQQPGQSLTLIATANQGSEATYESGFVIDKFPISRPNLTFSTLTVSNMSPEDSSIYLCSVVRTDSYGYTFGSGTRLTVV.

The chain combines TRBV11-3 with TRBJ1-4; D gene unclear. The germline gives CDR1 SGHNT, CDR2 YENEEA. CDR3 length equals 14 residues. V dropped 5 bases and J dropped 4 bases, with 11 bases sitting between them. The CDR3 loop reads CASSLSTGNEKLFF. The CDR3 bases are TGTGCCAGCAGCCTAAGTACGGGTAATGAAAAACTGTTTTTT.

About this clone: The sample contains more than one DNA sequence encoding this CDR3. The chain recombines TRBV7-9 with TRBJ1-1; unclear D gene. CDR3 length: 11 amino acids. CDR1 SEHNR and CDR2 FQNEAQ come from the germline V gene (reference sequence). The V end lost 5 bases, the J end lost 2 bases, and 3 bases lay between the germline ends. CDR3 in amino acids: CASSQNTEAFF. CDR3 DNA sequence: TGTGCCAGCAGCCAAAACACTGAAGCTTTCTTT.

This clone appeared a single time. The chain recombines TRBV9 with TRBJ2-3, with D possibly matching TRBD2 (6 bases). The CDR3 has 15 residues. CDR1 is SGDLS, CDR2 YYNGEE, per germline. Deletions cut 2 bases from V and 3 bases from J, with 13 bases between. The CDR3 DNA reads as TGTGCCAGCAGCGTGGGAGGTGTGAGAACAGATACGCAGTATTTT. Protein: CASSVGGVRTDTQYF. Variable domain in full (rest from reference TRBV9 and TRBJ2-3): DSGVTQTPKHLITATGQRVTLRCSPRSGDLSVYWYQQSLDQGLQFLIQYYNGEERAKGNILERFSAQQFPDLHSELNLSSLELGDSALYFCASSVGGVRTDTQYFGPGTRLTVL.

Comments on this clone: This CDR3 is missing its conserved last phenylalanine or tryptophan, likely due to a read error. No DNA is shown, since the ends of the CDR3 on it are uncertain; the CDR3 is the one TCRdb lists. V is TRBV5-3 and J is TRBJ1-5. TRBV5-3 is an ORF for which the function is uncertain. The CDR3 contains 10 residues when both ends are counted. The CDR3 loop reads CARSLACVFV.

CDR3 sequence reads: CASSLQEDTEAFF. In nucleotides, the CDR3 is TGTGCCAGCAGCTTACAGGAGGACACTGAAGCTTTCTTT. V gene TRBV7-2 combines with J gene TRBJ1-1; D gene unclear. This CDR3 is built from 13 residues. Trimming left V 2 bases short and J 3 bases short, with 7 bases between. Germline-derived CDR1 and CDR2 are SGHTA and FQGNSA. Full variable domain (outside the CDR3, taken from reference TRBV7-2 and TRBJ1-1): GAGVSQSPSNKVTEKGKDVELRCDPISGHTALYWYRQSLGQGLEFLIYFQGNSAPDKSGLPSDRFSAERTGGSVSTLTIQRTQQEDSAVYLCASSLQEDTEAFFGQGTRLTVV.

The chain is built from TRBV10-3 and TRBJ2-2; D unresolved. Per germline, CDR1 ENHRY and CDR2 SYGVKD. The V end was cut by 8 bases, the J end by 1 base, with 17 bases between. The CDR3 totals 16 residues. The CDR3 region is CAISERGHMNTGELFF. In DNA form, the CDR3 reads TGTGCCATCTCCGAGAGAGGTCATATGAACACCGGGGAGCTGTTTTTT.

The chain employs TRBV28 and TRBJ2-5; 8 positions agree with TRBD2. Germline trimming cut 7 bases from V and 5 bases from J; bases unmatched to any gene: 6. The CDR3 runs 13 residues. Per germline, CDR1 MDHEN and CDR2 SYDVKM. The CDR3 DNA reads TGTGCCAGCAAGGGCGGCGGGAGGGAGACCCAGTACTTC. Protein sequence: CASKGGGRETQYF.

The genes are TRBV6-5 and TRBJ1-1, with 7 bases fitting TRBD1. J lost 7 bases, V lost 7 bases, and 12 bases had no gene match. CDR3 size: 14 residues. Germline V lookup: CDR1 MNHEY, CDR2 SVGAGI. CDR3 amino acids: CASNAPYRGSEAFF. The CDR3 DNA reads as TGTGCCAGCAATGCGCCATACAGGGGAAGTGAAGCTTTCTTT.

This clone turned up a few times. This rearrangement joins TRBV5-1 to TRBJ1-5; 9 bases fit TRBD1. Germline V CDR1 and CDR2: SGHRS, YFSETQ. The CDR3 consists of 15 residues. Trimming took 0 bases from V and 7 from J; bases not matched to a gene: 5. In DNA form, the CDR3 reads TGCGCCAGCAGCTTGGGGGGACAGGGTGACCAGCCCCAGCATTTT. Residues: CASSLGGQGDQPQHF.

The V and J genes are TRBV5-1 and TRBJ2-7; 7 bases map to TRBD2. Germline loops: CDR1 SGHRS, CDR2 YFSETQ. Trimming at V came to 0 bases and at J to 4 bases, leaving 10 bases not matched to a gene. The length of the CDR3 is 16 residues. The CDR3, as DNA: TGCGCCAGCAGCTTGGCCAACGGGGGGAGGACTTACGAGCAGTACTTC. Amino acids: CASSLANGGRTYEQYF.

There are a few counts of this clone. The V call is TRBV10-2, the J call TRBJ1-1; D uncertain. The CDR3 contains 13 residues. Germline CDR1 is WSHSY and CDR2 is SAAADI. V was clipped by 10 bases and J by 1 base, with 13 bases between them. This CDR3 is CATSRFGNTEAFF. The CDR3 coding sequence is TGCGCCACCTCAAGATTCGGGAACACTGAAGCTTTCTTT.

This clone occurred once. This chain links TRBV6-1 with TRBJ2-1, with D perhaps TRBD2 (5 bases). Germline loops: CDR1 MNHNS, CDR2 SASEGT. The germline V and J ends were trimmed by 8 bases and 9 bases, with 17 bases remaining between them. CDR3 length: 13 amino acids. This CDR3 reads CASDPSTMGEQFF. CDR3 coding DNA: TGTGCCAGCGATCCTAGCACGATGGGTGAGCAGTTCTTC.